This T cell receptor beta chain was sequenced in a study of blood T cell repertoires in COVID-19. Turning to the study itself: Samples came from the United States, Italy and Spain, spanning acute and convalescent COVID-19. Sources were T cells, B-cell-depleted T cells, or PBMCs; the material itself was cDNA or gDNA.

Germline CDR1 reads SGHRS; CDR2 reads YFSETQ. This CDR3 contains 18 residues. V dropped 3 bases and J dropped 4 bases, with 25 bases sitting between them. In the original workflow: Reference gene primer amplification gave nucleated cell count estimates. Sequencing used immunoSEQ multiplex PCR; TCRdb keeps in-frame clones, though not all of them. V and J calls and clone size follow that table, whereas D and trimming were derived from the DNA. Of around 180,000 clones in the sample, roughly 77% were seen once. The Seattle site enrolled patients during active infection and followed them longitudinally. The genes are TRBV5-1 and TRBJ1-1; a weak D match, TRBD1 (5 bases). The sample was peripheral blood. This TCR came from a woman older than 75 with COVID-19, enrolled during active disease. The CDR3: CASSWERGGAPKSTEAFF. In DNA, the CDR3 is TGCGCCAGCAGCTGGGAAAGAGGAGGGGCGCCCAAGAGCACTGAAGCTTTCTTT.